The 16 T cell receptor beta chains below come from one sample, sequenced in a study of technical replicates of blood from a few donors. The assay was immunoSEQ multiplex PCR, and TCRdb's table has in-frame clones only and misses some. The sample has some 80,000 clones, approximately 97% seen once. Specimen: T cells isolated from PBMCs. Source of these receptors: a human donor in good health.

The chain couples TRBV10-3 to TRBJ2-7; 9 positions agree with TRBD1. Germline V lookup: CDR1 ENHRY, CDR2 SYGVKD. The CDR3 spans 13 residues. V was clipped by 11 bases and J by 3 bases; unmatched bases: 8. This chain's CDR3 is CAAEQGAGYEQYF. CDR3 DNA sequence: TGTGCCGCCGAACAGGGGGCTGGCTACGAGCAGTACTTC.

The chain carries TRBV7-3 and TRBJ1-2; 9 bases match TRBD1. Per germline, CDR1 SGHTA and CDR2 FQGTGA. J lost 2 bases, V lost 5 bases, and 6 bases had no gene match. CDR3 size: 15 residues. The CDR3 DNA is TGTGCCAGCAGCGCCTCCGGGACAGGGAACTATGGCTACACCTTC. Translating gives CASSASGTGNYGYTF.

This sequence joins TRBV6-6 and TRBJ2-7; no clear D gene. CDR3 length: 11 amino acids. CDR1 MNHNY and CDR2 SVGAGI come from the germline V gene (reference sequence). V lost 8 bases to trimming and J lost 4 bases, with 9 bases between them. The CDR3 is CASYTPYEQYF. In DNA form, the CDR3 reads TGTGCCAGCTATACTCCATACGAGCAGTACTTC.

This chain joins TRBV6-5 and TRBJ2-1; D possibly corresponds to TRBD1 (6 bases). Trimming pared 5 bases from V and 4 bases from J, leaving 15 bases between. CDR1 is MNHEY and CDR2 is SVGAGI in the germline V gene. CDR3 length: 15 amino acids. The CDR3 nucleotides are TGTGCCAGCAGTACAACAGGGAATCGGTACAATGAGCAGTTCTTC. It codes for CASSTTGNRYNEQFF.

Written as DNA, the CDR3 is TGTGCCAGCAGTGACCTAGCGGCGATTTTCTCCTACAATGAGCAGTTCTTC. This encodes CASSDLAAIFSYNEQFF. This chain joins TRBV2 and TRBJ2-1, with 7 bases aligning to TRBD2. CDR3 size: 17 residues. V was clipped by 3 bases and J by 0 bases; unmatched bases: 8. The V gene's germline CDR1 is SNHLY and CDR2 FYNNEI. The whole variable domain, remainder taken from reference TRBV2 and TRBJ2-1, is EPEVTQTPSHQVTQMGQEVILRCVPISNHLYFYWYRQILGQKVEFLVSFYNNEISEKSEIFDDQFSVERPDGSNFTLKIRSTKLEDSAMYFCASSDLAAIFSYNEQFFGPGTRLTVL.

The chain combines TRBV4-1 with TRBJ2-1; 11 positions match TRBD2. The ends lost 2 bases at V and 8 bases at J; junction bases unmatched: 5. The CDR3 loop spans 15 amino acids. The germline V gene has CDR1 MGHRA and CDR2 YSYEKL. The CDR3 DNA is TGCGCCAGCAGCCAACTACTAGCGGGAGAAGATGAGCAGTTCTTC. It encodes CASSQLLAGEDEQFF.

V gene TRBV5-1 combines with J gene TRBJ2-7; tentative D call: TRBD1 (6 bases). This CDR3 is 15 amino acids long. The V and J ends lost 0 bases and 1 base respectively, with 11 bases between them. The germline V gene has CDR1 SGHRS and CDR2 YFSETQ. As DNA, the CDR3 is TGCGCCAGCAGCTTGGAGGACAGTAGATCCTACGAGCAGTACTTC. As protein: CASSLEDSRSYEQYF.

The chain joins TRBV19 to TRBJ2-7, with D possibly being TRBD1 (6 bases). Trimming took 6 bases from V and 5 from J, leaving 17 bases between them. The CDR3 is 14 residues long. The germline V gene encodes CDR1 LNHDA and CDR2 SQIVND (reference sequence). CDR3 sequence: CASSRQANYNEQYF. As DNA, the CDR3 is TGTGCCAGTAGCCGACAGGCGAACTACAACGAGCAGTACTTC.

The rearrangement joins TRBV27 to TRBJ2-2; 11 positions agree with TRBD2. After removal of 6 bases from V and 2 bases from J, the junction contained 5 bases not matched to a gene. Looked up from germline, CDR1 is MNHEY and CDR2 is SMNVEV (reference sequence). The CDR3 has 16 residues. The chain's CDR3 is CASSPGLAVNTGELFF. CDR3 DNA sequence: TGTGCCAGCAGCCCGGGACTAGCGGTTAACACCGGGGAGCTGTTTTTT.

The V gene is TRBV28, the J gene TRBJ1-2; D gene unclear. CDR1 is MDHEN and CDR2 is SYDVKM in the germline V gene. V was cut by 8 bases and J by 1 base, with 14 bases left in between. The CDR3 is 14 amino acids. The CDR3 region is CASREFRINYGYTF. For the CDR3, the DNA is TGTGCCAGCCGGGAGTTCCGTATTAACTATGGCTACACCTTC.

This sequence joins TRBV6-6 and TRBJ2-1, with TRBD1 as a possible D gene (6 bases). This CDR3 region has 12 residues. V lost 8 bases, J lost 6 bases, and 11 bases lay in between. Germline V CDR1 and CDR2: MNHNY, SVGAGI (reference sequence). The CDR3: CASGQYLNEQFF. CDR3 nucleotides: TGTGCCAGCGGACAGTACCTCAATGAGCAGTTCTTC.

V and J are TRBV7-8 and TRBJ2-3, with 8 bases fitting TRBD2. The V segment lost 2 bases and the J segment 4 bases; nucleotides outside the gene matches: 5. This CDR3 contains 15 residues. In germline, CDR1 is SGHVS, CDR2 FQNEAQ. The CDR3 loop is CASSLWSGGADTQYF. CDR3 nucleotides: TGTGCCAGCAGCTTATGGTCGGGGGGGGCAGATACGCAGTATTTT. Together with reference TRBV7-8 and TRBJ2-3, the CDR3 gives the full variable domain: GAGVSQSPRYKVAKRGQDVALRCDPISGHVSLFWYQQALGQGPEFLTYFQNEAQLDKSGLPSDRFFAERPEGSVSTLKIQRTQQEDSAVYLCASSLWSGGADTQYFGPGTRLTVL.

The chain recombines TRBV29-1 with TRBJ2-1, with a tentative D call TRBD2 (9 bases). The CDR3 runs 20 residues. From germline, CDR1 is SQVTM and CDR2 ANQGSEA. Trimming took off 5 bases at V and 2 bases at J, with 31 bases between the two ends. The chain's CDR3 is CSVRDRYFSGGINTYNEQFF. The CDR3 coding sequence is TGCAGCGTTCGGGACAGGTATTTTAGCGGGGGAATTAACACCTACAATGAGCAGTTCTTC.

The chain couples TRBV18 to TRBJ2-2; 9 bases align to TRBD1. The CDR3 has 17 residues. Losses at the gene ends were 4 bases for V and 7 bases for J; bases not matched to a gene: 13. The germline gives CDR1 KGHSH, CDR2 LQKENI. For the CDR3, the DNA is TGTGCCAGCTCACGGGACAGGGTGATAGCCTATCGCGGGGAGCTGTTTTTT. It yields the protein CASSRDRVIAYRGELFF.

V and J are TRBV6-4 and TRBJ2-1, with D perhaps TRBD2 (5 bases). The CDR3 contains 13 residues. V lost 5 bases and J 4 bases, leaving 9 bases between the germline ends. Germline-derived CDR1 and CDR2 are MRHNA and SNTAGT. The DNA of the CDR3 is TGTGCCAGCAGTCCCGGGGATTACAATGAGCAGTTCTTC. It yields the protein CASSPGDYNEQFF.

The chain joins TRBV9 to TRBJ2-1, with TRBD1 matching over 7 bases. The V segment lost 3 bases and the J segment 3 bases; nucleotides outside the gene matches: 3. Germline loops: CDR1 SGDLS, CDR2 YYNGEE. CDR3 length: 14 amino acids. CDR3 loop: CASSAWDSYNEQFF. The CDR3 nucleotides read TGTGCCAGCAGCGCGTGGGACAGCTACAATGAGCAGTTCTTC.